These 4 T cell receptor beta chains were all obtained from the same sample, sequenced in a study of T cell repertoires in cytomegalovirus infection. TCRdb reanalysed the reads using MiXCR and keeps one entry per CDR3 protein. The sample holds a few hundred thousand distinct CDR3 sequences; 9% to 9.5% are singletons and the top ten take about 4.5%. The specimen sequenced was PBMCs. These receptor sequences come from a human donor in good health (CMV status not recorded). Some clones in this sample may be carry-over from other donors' samples.

This clonotype appeared a few times. V gene TRBV27 combines with J gene TRBJ1-2, with no clear D. CDR1 MNHEY and CDR2 SMNVEV come from the germline V gene (reference sequence). The CDR3 totals 13 residues. V was trimmed by 6 bases and J by 9 bases, leaving 17 bases between them. CDR3 sequence: CASSPDLSVRYTF. The CDR3 DNA is TGTGCCAGCAGCCCCGACTTATCCGTCCGCTACACCTTC.

There are many counts of this clonotype. The chain has TRBV27 and TRBJ2-1; the match to TRBD2 covers 10 bases. From germline, CDR1 is MNHEY and CDR2 SMNVEV (reference sequence). J gave up 9 bases and V 2 bases, and 7 bases lay outside the gene matches. This CDR3 comprises 15 residues. CDR3 DNA sequence: TGTGCCAGCAGTTTACCCAGCGGGGGGGAGGGTGAGCAGTTCTTC. Translated, it gives CASSLPSGGEGEQFF.

The table lists this clonotype with many counts. This sequence joins TRBV7-2 and TRBJ2-5; TRBD2 aligns across 9 bases. The length of the CDR3 is 16 residues. V shed 1 base, J shed 5 bases, and the junction held 8 bases outside the gene matches. Germline V gene data show CDR1 as SGHTA and CDR2 as FQGNSA. CDR3 bases: TGTGCCAGCAGCTTAGTTTTGCGGGGGGGCCGGGAGACCCAGTACTTC. Amino acids: CASSLVLRGGRETQYF.

The CDR3 here is CASRVPAAYGYTF. The CDR3 DNA follows: TGTGCCAGTAGAGTCCCGGCAGCCTATGGCTACACCTTC. The J gene is TRBJ1-2, the V gene TRBV19, with D uncertain. Germline V CDR1 and CDR2: LNHDA, SQIVND (reference sequence). The V end was cut by 6 bases, the J end by 4 bases, with 12 bases between. This CDR3 is built from 13 residues.